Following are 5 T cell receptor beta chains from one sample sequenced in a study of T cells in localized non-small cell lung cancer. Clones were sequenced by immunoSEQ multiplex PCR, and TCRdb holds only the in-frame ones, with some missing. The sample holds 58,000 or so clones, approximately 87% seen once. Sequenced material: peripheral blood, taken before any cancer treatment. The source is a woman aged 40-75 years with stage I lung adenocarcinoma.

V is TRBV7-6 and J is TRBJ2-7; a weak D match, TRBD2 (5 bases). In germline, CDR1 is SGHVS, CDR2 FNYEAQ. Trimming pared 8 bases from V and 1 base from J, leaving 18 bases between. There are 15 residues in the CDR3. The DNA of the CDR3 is TGTGCCAGCTCCCCTGAATCCGGGATTTCCTACGAGCAGTACTTC. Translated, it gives CASSPESGISYEQYF.

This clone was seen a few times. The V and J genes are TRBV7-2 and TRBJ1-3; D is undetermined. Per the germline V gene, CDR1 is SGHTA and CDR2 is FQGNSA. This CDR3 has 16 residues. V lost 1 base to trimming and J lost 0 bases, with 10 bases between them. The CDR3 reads CASSLGAGASGNTIYF. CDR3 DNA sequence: TGTGCCAGCAGCTTAGGAGCAGGAGCCTCTGGAAACACCATATATTTT.

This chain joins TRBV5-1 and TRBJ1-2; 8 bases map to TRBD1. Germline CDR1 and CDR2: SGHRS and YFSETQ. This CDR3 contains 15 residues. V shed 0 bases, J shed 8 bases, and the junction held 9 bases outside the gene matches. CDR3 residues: CASSLGQDRAQGYTF. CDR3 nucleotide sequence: TGCGCCAGCAGCTTGGGCCAGGACAGGGCGCAGGGCTACACCTTC.

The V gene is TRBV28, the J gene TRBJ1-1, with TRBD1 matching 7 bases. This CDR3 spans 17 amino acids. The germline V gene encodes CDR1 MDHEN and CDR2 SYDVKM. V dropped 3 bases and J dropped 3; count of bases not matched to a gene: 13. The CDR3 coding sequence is TGTGCCAGCAGTTTTTTAGGGACAGAGGGTATCTACACTGAAGCTTTCTTT. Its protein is CASSFLGTEGIYTEAFF.

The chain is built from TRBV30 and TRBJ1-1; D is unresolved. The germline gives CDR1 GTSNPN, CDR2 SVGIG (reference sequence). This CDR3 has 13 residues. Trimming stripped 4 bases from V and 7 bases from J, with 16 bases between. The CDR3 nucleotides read TGTGCCTGGATCCCAGGACCCGGCGGTGAAGCTTTCTTT. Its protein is CAWIPGPGGEAFF.